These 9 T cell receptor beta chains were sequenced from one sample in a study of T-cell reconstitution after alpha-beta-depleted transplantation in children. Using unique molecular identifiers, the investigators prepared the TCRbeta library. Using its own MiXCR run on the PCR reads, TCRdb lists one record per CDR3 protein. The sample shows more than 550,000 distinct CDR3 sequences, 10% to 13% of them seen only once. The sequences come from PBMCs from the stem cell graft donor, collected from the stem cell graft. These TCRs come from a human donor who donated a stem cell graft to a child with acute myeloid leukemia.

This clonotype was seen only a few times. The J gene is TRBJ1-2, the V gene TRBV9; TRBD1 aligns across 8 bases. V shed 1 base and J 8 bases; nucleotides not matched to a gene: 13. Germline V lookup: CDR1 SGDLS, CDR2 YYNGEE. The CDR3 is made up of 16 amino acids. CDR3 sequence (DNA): TGTGCCAGCAGCGTATCCCCGCGGACAGGGAATGACGGCTACACCTTC. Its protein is CASSVSPRTGNDGYTF.

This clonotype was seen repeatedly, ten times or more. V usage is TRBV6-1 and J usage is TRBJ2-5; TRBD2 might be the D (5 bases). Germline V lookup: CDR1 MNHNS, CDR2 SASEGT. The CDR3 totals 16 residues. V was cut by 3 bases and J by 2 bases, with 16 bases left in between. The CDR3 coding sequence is TGTGCCAGCAGTGACCCTTACGGACCGGGACAAGAGACCCAGTACTTC. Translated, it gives CASSDPYGPGQETQYF.

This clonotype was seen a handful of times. CDR3 region: CASSQELYWWREHNEQFF. In DNA, the CDR3 is TGTGCCAGCAGCCAAGAACTCTATTGGTGGCGGGAGCACAATGAGCAGTTCTTC. The chain combines TRBV3-1 with TRBJ2-1; 7 positions match TRBD2. Germline assignment: CDR1 LGHDT and CDR2 YNNKEL (reference sequence). The J segment lost 5 bases and the V segment lost 0 bases, leaving 13 bases of the junction unmatched. The CDR3 totals 18 residues.

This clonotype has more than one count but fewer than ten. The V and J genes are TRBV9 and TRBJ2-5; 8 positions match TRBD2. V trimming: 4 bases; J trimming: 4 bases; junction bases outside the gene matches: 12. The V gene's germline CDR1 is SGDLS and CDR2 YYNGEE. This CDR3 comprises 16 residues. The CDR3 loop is CASSRDGAGVGETQYF. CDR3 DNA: TGTGCCAGCAGCAGGGACGGAGCGGGAGTAGGAGAGACCCAGTACTTC.

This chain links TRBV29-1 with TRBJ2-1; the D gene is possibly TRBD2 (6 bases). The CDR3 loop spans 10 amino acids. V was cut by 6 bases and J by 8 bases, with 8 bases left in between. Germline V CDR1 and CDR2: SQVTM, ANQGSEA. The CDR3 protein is CSVGGHEQFF. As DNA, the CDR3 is TGCAGCGTGGGGGGTCATGAGCAGTTCTTC.

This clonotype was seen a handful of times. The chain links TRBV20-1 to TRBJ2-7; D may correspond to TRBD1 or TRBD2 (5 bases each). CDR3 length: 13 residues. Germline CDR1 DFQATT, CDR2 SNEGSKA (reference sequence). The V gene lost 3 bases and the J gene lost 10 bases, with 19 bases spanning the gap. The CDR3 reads CSARGDEVVPQYF. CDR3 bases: TGCAGTGCTAGGGGGGATGAGGTAGTGCCCCAGTACTTC.

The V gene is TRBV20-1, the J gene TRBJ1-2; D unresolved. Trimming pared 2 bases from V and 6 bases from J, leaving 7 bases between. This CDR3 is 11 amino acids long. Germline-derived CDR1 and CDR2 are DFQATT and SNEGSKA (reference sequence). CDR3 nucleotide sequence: TGCAGTGCTAGAAGTCAGAATGGCTACACCTTC. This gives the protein CSARSQNGYTF.

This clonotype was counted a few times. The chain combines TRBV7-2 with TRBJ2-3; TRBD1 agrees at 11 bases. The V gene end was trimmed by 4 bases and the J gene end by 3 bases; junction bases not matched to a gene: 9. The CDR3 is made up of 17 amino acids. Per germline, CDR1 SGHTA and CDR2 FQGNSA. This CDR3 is CASSSGQGASETDTQYF. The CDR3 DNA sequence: TGTGCCAGCAGCTCCGGACAGGGGGCATCCGAAACAGATACGCAGTATTTT.

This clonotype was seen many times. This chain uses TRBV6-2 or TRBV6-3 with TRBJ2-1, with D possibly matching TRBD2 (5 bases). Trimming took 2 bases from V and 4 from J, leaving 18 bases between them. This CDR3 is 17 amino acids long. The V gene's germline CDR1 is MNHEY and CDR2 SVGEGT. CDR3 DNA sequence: TGTGCCAGCAGTTACCCCATTCAAGCGGCTTTGTACAATGAGCAGTTCTTC. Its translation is CASSYPIQAALYNEQFF.